This T cell receptor beta chain appears in the sequencing data of a study of human CD8 memory T cell subsets. Findings and caveats of the study: Chao1 estimates suggested stem-like memory T cells exceeded precursor exhausted T cells in diversity.

By UMI-labeled 5' RACE, the TCR beta libraries were made. TCRdb reprocessed the 5' RACE reads, keeping one entry per CDR3 protein, no DNA. In total, the table holds over 8,000 distinct CDR3 sequences. The authors identified stem-like memory CD8+ T cells (TSTEM) as CCR7+ PD-1- TIGIT-. Healthy donor buffy coats were the source of the PBMC. With respect to this clonotype: Its antigen is undetermined.

CDR3 length equals 15 residues. CDR1 SGHNT and CDR2 YYREEE come from the germline V gene (reference sequence). V usage is TRBV5-4 and J usage is TRBJ2-1; the TRBD2 assignment by TCRdb is unverifiable without DNA. This TCR was recovered from a human donor in good health. Sequencing was performed on CD8+ stem-like memory T cells (TSCM and TCM) sorted from PBMCs. Subset reported: stem-like memory CD8 T cells (TSTEM), CCR7+ PD-1- TIGIT-. The CDR3 loop reads CASSPLAGGFNEQFF.